This entry lists 21 T cell receptor beta chains sequenced from one sample in a study of cytomegalovirus exposure and HLA in healthy donors. Use of 60 Vbeta and 13 Jbeta primers characterized the PCR. Measured with immunoSEQ multiplex PCR; TCRdb has only the in-frame clones, and not every one. Among around 200,000 clones listed, 65% to 85% were seen once. The sample was PBMCs. Receptor source: a man in his forties or fifties in good health and CMV-seronegative.

The gene calls are TRBV10-2 and TRBJ2-7, with a possible D match to TRBD1 (7 bases). This CDR3 has 14 residues. Deletions cut 2 bases from V and 6 bases from J, with 14 bases between. Germline V gene data show CDR1 as WSHSY and CDR2 as SAAADI. Here the CDR3 DNA reads TGCGCCAGCAGTGAGCGGGAGCAGGGGGTCGAGCAGTACTTC. Its protein product is CASSEREQGVEQYF.

This clone appeared once. V gene TRBV25-1 combines with J gene TRBJ2-1, with 8 bases fitting TRBD2. From germline, CDR1 is MGHDK and CDR2 SYGVNS. V lost 7 bases and J lost 8; bases outside the gene matches: 10. The CDR3 contains 14 residues. DNA for the CDR3: TGTGCCAGCATGGCGGGGGGAAAGGTGGATGAGCAGTTCTTC. Protein product: CASMAGGKVDEQFF.

The V and J genes are TRBV15 and TRBJ1-1; possibly TRBD1 for D (5 bases). Germline CDR1 reads LNHNV; CDR2 reads YYDKDF (reference sequence). The V and J ends lost 0 bases and 2 bases respectively, with 10 bases between them. The CDR3 is made up of 15 amino acids. Here the CDR3 reads CATSREVGPNTEAFF. The CDR3, as DNA: TGTGCCACCAGCAGAGAGGTGGGGCCTAACACTGAAGCTTTCTTT.

This clone was recorded only once. The chain combines TRBV2 with TRBJ2-3; 7 bases map to TRBD1. From germline, CDR1 is SNHLY and CDR2 FYNNEI. The CDR3 runs to 14 residues. V shed 6 bases and J 5 bases; nucleotides not matched to a gene: 8. The CDR3: CASRGDSREDTQYF. The CDR3 nucleotides are TGTGCCAGCAGGGGGGACAGCCGCGAAGATACGCAGTATTTT.

The rearrangement links TRBV7-9 to TRBJ1-1, with a weak D call TRBD1 (5 bases). This CDR3 comprises 15 residues. Germline CDR1 SEHNR, CDR2 FQNEAQ (reference sequence). The V end lost 1 base, the J end lost 3 bases, and 12 bases lay between the germline ends. Here the CDR3 reads CASSLGVGGDTEAFF. The CDR3 DNA is TGTGCCAGCAGCTTAGGGGTGGGGGGGGACACTGAAGCTTTCTTT.

The gene calls are TRBV2 and TRBJ1-3; 7 nucleotides agree with TRBD1. The CDR3 spans 14 residues. Germline CDR1 reads SNHLY; CDR2 reads FYNNEI. V shed 7 bases, J shed 5 bases, and the junction held 8 bases outside the gene matches. CDR3 sequence: CASTQGGSRNTIYF. CDR3 DNA: TGTGCCAGCACCCAGGGGGGTAGCCGAAACACCATATATTTT.

The chain couples TRBV9 to TRBJ2-3; D perhaps matches TRBD2 (6 bases). CDR1 is SGDLS and CDR2 is YYNGEE in the germline V gene. The CDR3 covers 15 residues. The V and J ends lost 0 bases and 2 bases respectively, with 10 bases between them. CDR3 DNA: TGTGCCAGCAGCGTAGGCGGGGTAAACACAGATACGCAGTATTTT. This sequence encodes CASSVGGVNTDTQYF.

The genes are TRBV7-9 and TRBJ2-2; 11 bases agree with TRBD2. Losses at the gene ends were 2 bases for V and 8 bases for J; bases not matched to a gene: 7. The CDR3 loop spans 16 amino acids. CDR1 and CDR2 (germline): SEHNR, FQNEAQ (reference sequence). In DNA, the CDR3 is TGTGCCAGCAGCTTAACGCTAGCGGGGGGACAAGGGGAGCTGTTTTTT. Translating it yields CASSLTLAGGQGELFF. The full variable domain, completed using reference TRBV7-9 and TRBJ2-2, is DTGVSQNPRHKITKRGQNVTFRCDPISEHNRLYWYRQTLGQGPEFLTYFQNEAQLEKSRLLSDRFSAERPKGSFSTLEIQRTEQGDSAMYLCASSLTLAGGQGELFFGEGSRLTVL.

This sequence joins TRBV27 and TRBJ2-1; D perhaps matches TRBD1 (5 bases). The CDR3 sequence is 11 residues long. V was trimmed by 7 bases and J by 9 bases, leaving 10 bases between them. Germline CDR1 is MNHEY and CDR2 is SMNVEV (reference sequence). CDR3 nucleotides: TGTGCCAGCACTCTAGGGGCTGAGCAGTTCTTC. Residues: CASTLGAEQFF.

The chain is built from TRBV10-3 and TRBJ1-2, with no clear D. CDR3 size: 15 residues. The V end lost 1 base, the J end lost 6 bases, and 15 bases lay between the germline ends. From germline, CDR1 is ENHRY and CDR2 SYGVKD. The CDR3 here is CAISEFSSGPNGYTF. CDR3 in DNA: TGTGCCATCAGTGAGTTTTCGTCGGGTCCAAATGGCTACACCTTC.

The J gene is TRBJ2-5, the V gene TRBV7-9, with D possibly being TRBD1 (6 bases). The CDR3 spans 12 residues. Per germline, CDR1 SEHNR and CDR2 FQNEAQ (reference sequence). V dropped 5 bases and J dropped 7 bases, with 11 bases sitting between them. CDR3 residues: CASSATGWTQYF. CDR3 DNA sequence: TGTGCCAGCAGCGCCACAGGGTGGACCCAGTACTTC.

This rearrangement joins TRBV28 to TRBJ2-7, with D tentatively TRBD2 (6 bases). Germline V lookup: CDR1 MDHEN, CDR2 SYDVKM. V was clipped by 10 bases and J by 3 bases, with 10 bases between them. This CDR3 is 11 amino acids long. The CDR3 is CATSGGYEQYF. CDR3 bases: TGTGCCACCTCCGGGGGCTACGAGCAGTACTTC.

The rearrangement links TRBV7-7 to TRBJ2-7, with D perhaps matching TRBD2 (6 bases). The CDR3 has 13 residues. Deletions cut 1 base from V and 5 bases from J, with 9 bases between. The germline gives CDR1 SSHAT, CDR2 FNYEAQ (reference sequence). The CDR3 coding sequence is TGTGCCAGCAGCTTAGGGGGCGGGGACGAGCAGTACTTC. It is translated as CASSLGGGDEQYF.

The chain couples TRBV9 to TRBJ2-3, with 10 nucleotides matching TRBD2. The CDR3 spans 15 residues. The V and J ends lost 3 bases and 1 base, in that order; junction bases with no gene match: 2. In germline, CDR1 is SGDLS, CDR2 YYNGEE. The CDR3, as DNA: TGTGCCAGCAGCGCAACTAGCGGGGGCACAGATACGCAGTATTTT. Its protein product is CASSATSGGTDTQYF. Filled out from reference TRBV9 and TRBJ2-3, the complete variable domain reads DSGVTQTPKHLITATGQRVTLRCSPRSGDLSVYWYQQSLDQGLQFLIQYYNGEERAKGNILERFSAQQFPDLHSELNLSSLELGDSALYFCASSATSGGTDTQYFGPGTRLTVL.

The gene calls are TRBV30 and TRBJ2-1, with 8 bases fitting TRBD1. Trimming cost V 3 bases and J 6 bases; bases outside gene matches: 4. This CDR3 spans 13 amino acids. In germline, CDR1 is GTSNPN, CDR2 SVGIG (reference sequence). CDR3 sequence (DNA): TGTGCCTGGAGCCTGGGACAGGTCAATGAGCAGTTCTTC. It translates to CAWSLGQVNEQFF. The full variable domain, in which reference TRBV30 and TRBJ2-1 provide the parts outside the CDR3, is SQTIHQWPATLVQPVGSPLSLECTVEGTSNPNLYWYRQAAGRGLQLLFYSVGIGQISSEVPQNLSASRPQDRQFILSSKKLLLSDSGFYLCAWSLGQVNEQFFGPGTRLTVL.

The J gene is TRBJ1-5, the V gene TRBV19, with unresolved D. The CDR3 has 15 amino acids. Trimming stripped 5 bases from V and 1 base from J, with 12 bases between. The germline gives CDR1 LNHDA, CDR2 SQIVND (reference sequence). The CDR3 bases are TGTGCCAGTAGTGACGAGCGGGGAAGCAATCAGCCCCAGCATTTT. It codes for CASSDERGSNQPQHF.

V is TRBV29-1 and J is TRBJ1-1; D perhaps matches TRBD1 (5 bases). The CDR3 has 14 residues. The V end was cut by 5 bases, the J end by 4 bases, with 17 bases between. In germline, CDR1 is SQVTM, CDR2 ANQGSEA. CDR3 nucleotide sequence: TGCAGCGTTCTAGGGGCGCAGGGCGCCACTGAAGCTTTCTTT. Residues: CSVLGAQGATEAFF.

The chain has TRBV29-1 and TRBJ1-1; a possible D gene is TRBD1 (6 bases). Germline loops: CDR1 SQVTM, CDR2 ANQGSEA. The CDR3 is 11 amino acids. V was pared by 7 bases and J by 3 bases, with 9 bases between. This chain's CDR3 is CSAQGYTEAFF. The CDR3 DNA is TGCAGCGCACAGGGATACACTGAAGCTTTCTTT.

V is TRBV15 and J is TRBJ1-5; possibly TRBD1 for D (6 bases). CDR3 size: 14 residues. The germline V and J ends were trimmed by 2 bases and 7 bases, with 12 bases remaining between them. Germline CDR1 reads LNHNV; CDR2 reads YYDKDF (reference sequence). This CDR3 reads CATSRQGKEQPQHF. The CDR3, as DNA: TGTGCCACCAGCAGACAGGGGAAGGAACAGCCCCAGCATTTT.

The gene calls are TRBV29-1 and TRBJ2-5, with D possibly TRBD1 on 5 matching bases. The CDR3 is 15 amino acids. Trimming stripped 7 bases from V and 0 bases from J, with 18 bases between. The germline V gene has CDR1 SQVTM and CDR2 ANQGSEA. The CDR3 sequence: CSAHRGRSYQETQYF. The CDR3 DNA follows: TGCAGCGCCCATAGGGGAAGGTCGTACCAAGAGACCCAGTACTTC.

This clone was seen once. This chain joins TRBV7-2 and TRBJ1-1; D not resolved. CDR3 length equals 14 residues. The V and J ends lost 1 base and 4 bases respectively, with 10 bases between them. In germline, CDR1 is SGHTA, CDR2 FQGNSA. DNA for the CDR3: TGTGCCAGCAGCTTAGTTCGGGGTCTCACTGAAGCTTTCTTT. Protein product: CASSLVRGLTEAFF. Full variable domain (rest looked up from reference TRBV7-2 and TRBJ1-1): GAGVSQSPSNKVTEKGKDVELRCDPISGHTALYWYRQSLGQGLEFLIYFQGNSAPDKSGLPSDRFSAERTGGSVSTLTIQRTQQEDSAVYLCASSLVRGLTEAFFGQGTRLTVV.